This TCR beta chain was captured in a study of blood T cells in healthy people across ages. The study's findings and limits: Diversity of TCR beta per million T cells declined in a roughly linear way with age. Aged donors had fewer naive CD4+ cells and lower diversity than long-lived donors.

Alongside a J-beta primer mix, a sample-barcoded 5' primer served in a second PCR lasting roughly 7 to 11 cycles. Every cDNA molecule carried a tag from a template-switch adaptor bearing 12 random nucleotides. TCRdb reanalysed the 5' RACE reads using MiXCR and keeps one entry per CDR3 protein. The sample gives under 800,000 distinct CDR3 sequences, roughly two fifths of which show up once; around 20% is in the top ten. In regard to this clonotype: Its specificity is not known.

Specimen: blood. The origin of this receptor is a woman aged 55-75 years in good health.

The CDR3 coding sequence is TGCGCCAGCAGCCAAGGGACAGATGGATTCTATGGCTACACCTTC. This encodes CASSQGTDGFYGYTF. The rearrangement links TRBV4-1 to TRBJ1-2; possible D gene TRBD1, 6 bases. This CDR3 contains 15 residues. Germline CDR1 MGHRA, CDR2 YSYEKL. Trimming took 1 base from V and 4 from J, leaving 13 bases between them.